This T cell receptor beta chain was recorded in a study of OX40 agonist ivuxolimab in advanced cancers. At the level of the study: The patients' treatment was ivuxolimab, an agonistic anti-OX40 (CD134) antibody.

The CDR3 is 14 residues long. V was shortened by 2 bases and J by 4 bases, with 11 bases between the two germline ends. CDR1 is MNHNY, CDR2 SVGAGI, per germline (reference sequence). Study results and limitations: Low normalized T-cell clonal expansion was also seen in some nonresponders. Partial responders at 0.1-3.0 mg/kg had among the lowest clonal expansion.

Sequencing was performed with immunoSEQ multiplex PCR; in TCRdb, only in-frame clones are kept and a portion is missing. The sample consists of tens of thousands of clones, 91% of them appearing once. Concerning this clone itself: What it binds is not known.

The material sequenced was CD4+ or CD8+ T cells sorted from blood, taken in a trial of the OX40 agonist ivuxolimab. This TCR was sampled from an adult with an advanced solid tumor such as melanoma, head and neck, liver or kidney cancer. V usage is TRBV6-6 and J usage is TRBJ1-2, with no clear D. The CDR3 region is CASSYVGRSYGYTF. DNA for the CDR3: TGTGCCAGCAGTTACGTCGGCAGGAGCTATGGCTACACCTTC.